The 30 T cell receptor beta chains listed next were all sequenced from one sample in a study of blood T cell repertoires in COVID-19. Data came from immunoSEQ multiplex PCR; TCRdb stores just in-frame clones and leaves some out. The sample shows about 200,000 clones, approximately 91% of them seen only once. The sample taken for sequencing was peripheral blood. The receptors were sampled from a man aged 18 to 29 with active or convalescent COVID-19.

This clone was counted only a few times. The CDR3 sequence is CASNQGPSGINGYTF. DNA for the CDR3: TGCGCCAGCAACCAAGGACCGAGCGGGATCAATGGCTACACCTTC. The V call is TRBV10-2, the J call TRBJ1-2; D uncertain. Trimming removed 7 bases at V and 6 bases at J, with 21 bases between. The length of the CDR3 is 15 residues. CDR1 and CDR2 (germline): WSHSY, SAAADI.

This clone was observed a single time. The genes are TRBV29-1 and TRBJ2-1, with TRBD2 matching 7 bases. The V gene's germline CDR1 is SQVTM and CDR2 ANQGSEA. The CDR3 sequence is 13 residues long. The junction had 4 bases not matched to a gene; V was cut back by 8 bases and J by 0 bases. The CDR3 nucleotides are TGCAGCTCCGGGGGGAGCTCCTACAATGAGCAGTTCTTC. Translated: CSSGGSSYNEQFF.

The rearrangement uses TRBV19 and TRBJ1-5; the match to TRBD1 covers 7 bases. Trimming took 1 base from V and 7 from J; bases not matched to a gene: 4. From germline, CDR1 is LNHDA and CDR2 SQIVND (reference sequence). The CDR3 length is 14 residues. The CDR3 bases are TGTGCCAGTAGTATAGTAGGGGGCCGCCAGCCCCAGCATTTT. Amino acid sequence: CASSIVGGRQPQHF. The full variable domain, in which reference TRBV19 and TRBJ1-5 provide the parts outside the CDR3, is DGGITQSPKYLFRKEGQNVTLSCEQNLNHDAMYWYRQDPGQGLRLIYYSQIVNDFQKGDIAEGYSVSREKKESFPLTVTSAQKNPTAFYLCASSIVGGRQPQHFGDGTRLSIL.

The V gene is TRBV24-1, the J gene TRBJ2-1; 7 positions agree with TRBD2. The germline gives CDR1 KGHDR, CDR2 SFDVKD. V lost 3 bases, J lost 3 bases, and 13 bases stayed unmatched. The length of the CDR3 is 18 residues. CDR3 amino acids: CATSDDPSLAVHYNEQFF. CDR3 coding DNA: TGTGCCACCAGTGATGACCCAAGCCTAGCGGTCCACTACAATGAGCAGTTCTTC.

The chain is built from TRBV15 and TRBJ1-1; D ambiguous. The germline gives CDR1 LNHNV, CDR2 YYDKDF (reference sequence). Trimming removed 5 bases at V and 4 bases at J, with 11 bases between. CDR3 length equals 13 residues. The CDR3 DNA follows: TGTGCCACCAGCTTCGGGTTGGGCACTGAAGCTTTCTTT. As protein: CATSFGLGTEAFF. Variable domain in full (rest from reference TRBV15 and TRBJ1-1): DAMVIQNPRYQVTQFGKPVTLSCSQTLNHNVMYWYQQKSSQAPKLLFHYYDKDFNNEADTPDNFQSRRPNTSFCFLDIRSPGLGDTAMYLCATSFGLGTEAFFGQGTRLTVV.

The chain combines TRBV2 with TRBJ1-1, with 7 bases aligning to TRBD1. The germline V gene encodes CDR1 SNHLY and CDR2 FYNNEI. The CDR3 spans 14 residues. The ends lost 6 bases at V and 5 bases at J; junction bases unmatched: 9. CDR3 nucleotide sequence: TGTGCCAGCAGGAAAGACAGGGTGCTTACTGAAGCTTTCTTT. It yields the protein CASRKDRVLTEAFF.

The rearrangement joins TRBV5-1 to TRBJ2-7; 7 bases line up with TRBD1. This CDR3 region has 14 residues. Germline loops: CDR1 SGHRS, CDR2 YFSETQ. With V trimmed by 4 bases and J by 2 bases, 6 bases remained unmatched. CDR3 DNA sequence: TGCGCCAGCAGCCGTGAGGGACAGACCTACGAGCAGTACTTC. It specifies CASSREGQTYEQYF.

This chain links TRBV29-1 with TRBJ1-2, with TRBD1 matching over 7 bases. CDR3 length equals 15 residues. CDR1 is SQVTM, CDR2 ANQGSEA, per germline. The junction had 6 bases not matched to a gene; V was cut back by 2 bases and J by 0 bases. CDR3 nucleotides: TGCAGCGTTGAATGGGGACAGCTCCCTAACTATGGCTACACCTTC. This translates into CSVEWGQLPNYGYTF.

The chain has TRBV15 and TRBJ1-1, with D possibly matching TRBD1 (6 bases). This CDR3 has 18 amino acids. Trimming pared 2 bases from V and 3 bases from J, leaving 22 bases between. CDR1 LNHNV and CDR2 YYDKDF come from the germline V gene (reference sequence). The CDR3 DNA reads TGTGCCACCAGCAGACGTTTACAGGGTGCGGGTAAGTACACTGAAGCTTTCTTT. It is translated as CATSRRLQGAGKYTEAFF.

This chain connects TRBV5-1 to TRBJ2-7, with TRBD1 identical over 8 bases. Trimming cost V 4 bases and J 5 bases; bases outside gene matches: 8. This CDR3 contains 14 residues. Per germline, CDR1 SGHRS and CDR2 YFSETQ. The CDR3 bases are TGCGCCAGCAGCCGTGGACAGGGTGTCGACGAGCAGTACTTC. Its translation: CASSRGQGVDEQYF.

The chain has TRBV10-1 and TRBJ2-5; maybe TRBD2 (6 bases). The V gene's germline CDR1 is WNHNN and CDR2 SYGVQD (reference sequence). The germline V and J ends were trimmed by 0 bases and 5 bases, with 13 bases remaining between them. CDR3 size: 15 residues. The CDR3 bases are TGCGCCAGCAGTGAGTCTACTAGTGGGGGGGAGACCCAGTACTTC. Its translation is CASSESTSGGETQYF.

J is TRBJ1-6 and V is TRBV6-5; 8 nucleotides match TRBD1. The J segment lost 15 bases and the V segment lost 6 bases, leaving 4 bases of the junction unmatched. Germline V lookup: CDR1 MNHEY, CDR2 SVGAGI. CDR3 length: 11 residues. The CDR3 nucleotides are TGTGCCAGCAGGAGGACAGGGTTCCTCCACTTT. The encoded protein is CASRRTGFLHF.

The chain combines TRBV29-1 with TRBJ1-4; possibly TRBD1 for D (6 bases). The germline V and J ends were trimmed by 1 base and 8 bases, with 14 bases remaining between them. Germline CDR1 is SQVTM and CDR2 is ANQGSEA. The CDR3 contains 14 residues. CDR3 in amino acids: CSVEVGQGMEKLFF. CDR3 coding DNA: TGCAGCGTTGAAGTAGGCCAGGGGATGGAAAAACTGTTTTTT.

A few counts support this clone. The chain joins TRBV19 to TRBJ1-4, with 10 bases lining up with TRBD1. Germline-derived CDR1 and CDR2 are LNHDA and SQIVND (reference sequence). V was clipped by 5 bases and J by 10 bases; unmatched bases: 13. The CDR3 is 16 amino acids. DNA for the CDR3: TGTGCCAGTAGTTTCTCACCGGGACAGGGGACCGGAAAACTGTTTTTT. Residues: CASSFSPGQGTGKLFF.

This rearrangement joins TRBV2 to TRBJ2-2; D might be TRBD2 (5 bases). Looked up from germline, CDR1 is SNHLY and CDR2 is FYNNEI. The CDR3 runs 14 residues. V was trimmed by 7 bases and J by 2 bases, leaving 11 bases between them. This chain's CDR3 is CASTPGINTGELFF. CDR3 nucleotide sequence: TGTGCCAGCACCCCGGGGATAAACACCGGGGAGCTGTTTTTT.

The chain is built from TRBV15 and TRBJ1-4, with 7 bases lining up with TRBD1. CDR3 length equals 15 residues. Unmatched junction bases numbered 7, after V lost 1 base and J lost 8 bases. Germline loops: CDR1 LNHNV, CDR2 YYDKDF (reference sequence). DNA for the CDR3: TGTGCCACCAGCAGAGCGACAGGGTCGAAAGAAAAACTGTTTTTT. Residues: CATSRATGSKEKLFF.

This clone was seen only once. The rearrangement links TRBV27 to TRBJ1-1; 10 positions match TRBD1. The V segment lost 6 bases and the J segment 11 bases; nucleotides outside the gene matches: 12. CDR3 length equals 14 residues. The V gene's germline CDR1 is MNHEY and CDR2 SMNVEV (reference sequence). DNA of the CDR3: TGTGCCAGCAGCCCGGACAGGGGGGGTCTGGGGGCTTTCTTT. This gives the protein CASSPDRGGLGAFF.

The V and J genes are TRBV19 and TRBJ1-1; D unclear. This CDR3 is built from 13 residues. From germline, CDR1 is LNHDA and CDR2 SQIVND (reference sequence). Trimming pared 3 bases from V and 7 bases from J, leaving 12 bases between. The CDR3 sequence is CASSMGGFGEAFF. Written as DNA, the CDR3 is TGTGCCAGTAGTATGGGAGGGTTCGGTGAAGCTTTCTTT.

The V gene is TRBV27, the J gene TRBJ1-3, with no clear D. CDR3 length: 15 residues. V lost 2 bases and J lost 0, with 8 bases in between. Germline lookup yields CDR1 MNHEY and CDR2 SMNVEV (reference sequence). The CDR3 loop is CASSLDRSSGNTIYF. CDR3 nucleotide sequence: TGTGCCAGCAGTTTAGATCGGAGCTCTGGAAACACCATATATTTT.

The CDR3, as DNA: TGTGCCAGCAGCTTCAGGGTTAATTCACCCCTCCACTTT. Protein: CASSFRVNSPLHF. This sequence joins TRBV5-8 and TRBJ1-6; D might be TRBD1 (5 bases). Trimming pared 2 bases from V and 6 bases from J, leaving 6 bases between. The CDR3 loop spans 13 amino acids. From germline, CDR1 is SGHTS and CDR2 YDEGEE. Full variable domain (remainder filled in from reference TRBV5-8 and TRBJ1-6): EAGVTQSPTHLIKTRGQQATLRCSPISGHTSVYWYQQALGLGLQFLLWYDEGEERNRGNFPPRFSGRQFPNYSSELNVNALELEDSALYLCASSFRVNSPLHFGNGTRLTVT.

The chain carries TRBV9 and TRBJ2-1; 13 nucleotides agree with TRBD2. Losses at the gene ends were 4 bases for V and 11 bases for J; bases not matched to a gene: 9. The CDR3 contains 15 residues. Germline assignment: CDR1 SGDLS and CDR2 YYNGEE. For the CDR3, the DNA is TGTGCCAGCAGCTCCCAAGGGACTAGCGGGGAACAGCAGTTCTTC. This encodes CASSSQGTSGEQQFF.

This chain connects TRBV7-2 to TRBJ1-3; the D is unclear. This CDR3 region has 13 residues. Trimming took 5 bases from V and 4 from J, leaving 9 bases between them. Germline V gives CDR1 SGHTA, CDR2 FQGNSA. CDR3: CASSLVEGNTIYF. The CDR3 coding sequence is TGTGCCAGCAGCCTAGTAGAAGGAAACACCATATATTTT. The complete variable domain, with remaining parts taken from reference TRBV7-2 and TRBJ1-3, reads GAGVSQSPSNKVTEKGKDVELRCDPISGHTALYWYRQSLGQGLEFLIYFQGNSAPDKSGLPSDRFSAERTGGSVSTLTIQRTQQEDSAVYLCASSLVEGNTIYFGEGSWLTVV.

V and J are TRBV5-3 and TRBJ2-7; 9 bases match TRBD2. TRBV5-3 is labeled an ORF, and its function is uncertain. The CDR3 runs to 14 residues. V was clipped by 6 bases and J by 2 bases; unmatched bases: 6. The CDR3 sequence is CARNGGREAYEQYF. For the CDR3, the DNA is TGTGCCAGAAACGGCGGGAGGGAGGCCTACGAGCAGTACTTC.

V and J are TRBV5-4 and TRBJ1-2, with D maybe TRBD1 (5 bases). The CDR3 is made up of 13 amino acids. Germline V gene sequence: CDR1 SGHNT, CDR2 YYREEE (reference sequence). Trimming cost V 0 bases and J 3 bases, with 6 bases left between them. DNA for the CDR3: TGTGCCAGCAGCTTGGCCAGGGACTATGGCTACACCTTC. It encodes CASSLARDYGYTF.

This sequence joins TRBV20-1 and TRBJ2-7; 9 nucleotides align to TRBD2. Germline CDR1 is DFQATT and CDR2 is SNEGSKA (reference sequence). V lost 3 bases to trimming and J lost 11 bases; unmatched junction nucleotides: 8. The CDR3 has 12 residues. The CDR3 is CSASFSGGRKYF. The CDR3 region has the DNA TGCAGTGCTAGTTTTAGCGGGGGCCGTAAGTACTTC.

The CDR3 region is CASSLASIGSSYNSPLHF. CDR3 nucleotide sequence: TGTGCCAGCAGCTTAGCCTCAATTGGTAGCTCCTATAATTCACCCCTCCACTTT. The V gene is TRBV7-2, the J gene TRBJ1-6; D is undetermined. From germline, CDR1 is SGHTA and CDR2 FQGNSA. The CDR3 consists of 18 residues. The ends were cut back, 0 bases at V and 0 bases at J, with 12 bases in the middle.

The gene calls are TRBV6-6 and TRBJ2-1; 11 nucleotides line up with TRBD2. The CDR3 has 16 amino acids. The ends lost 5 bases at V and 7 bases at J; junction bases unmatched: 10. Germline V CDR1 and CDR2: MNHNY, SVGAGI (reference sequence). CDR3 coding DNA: TGTGCCAGCAGTCGAGTAGCGGGAGGGCCGTTTAATGAGCAGTTCTTC. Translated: CASSRVAGGPFNEQFF.

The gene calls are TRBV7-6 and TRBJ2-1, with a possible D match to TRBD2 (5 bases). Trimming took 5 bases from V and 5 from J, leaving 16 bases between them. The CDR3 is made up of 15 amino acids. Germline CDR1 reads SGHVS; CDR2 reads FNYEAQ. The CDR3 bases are TGTGCCAGCAGCGTTATACCCGGAGCGGACAATGAGCAGTTCTTC. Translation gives CASSVIPGADNEQFF.

The CDR3 region is CAISVEGGPNNEQFF. DNA for the CDR3: TGTGCCATCAGTGTAGAGGGAGGGCCAAACAATGAGCAGTTCTTC. The rearrangement joins TRBV10-3 to TRBJ2-1, with TRBD2 matching over 7 bases. This CDR3 contains 15 residues. Germline-derived CDR1 and CDR2 are ENHRY and SYGVKD. J was trimmed by 5 bases and V by 4 bases; bases with no gene match: 8.

In DNA, the CDR3 is TGTGCCACCTCGAGGGAGACGGGAAACTATGGCTACACCTTC. Protein: CATSRETGNYGYTF. The chain joins TRBV2 to TRBJ1-2; D is uncertain. The length of the CDR3 is 14 residues. The V end lost 10 bases, the J end lost 2 bases, and 17 bases lay between the germline ends. Germline values: CDR1 SNHLY, CDR2 FYNNEI.